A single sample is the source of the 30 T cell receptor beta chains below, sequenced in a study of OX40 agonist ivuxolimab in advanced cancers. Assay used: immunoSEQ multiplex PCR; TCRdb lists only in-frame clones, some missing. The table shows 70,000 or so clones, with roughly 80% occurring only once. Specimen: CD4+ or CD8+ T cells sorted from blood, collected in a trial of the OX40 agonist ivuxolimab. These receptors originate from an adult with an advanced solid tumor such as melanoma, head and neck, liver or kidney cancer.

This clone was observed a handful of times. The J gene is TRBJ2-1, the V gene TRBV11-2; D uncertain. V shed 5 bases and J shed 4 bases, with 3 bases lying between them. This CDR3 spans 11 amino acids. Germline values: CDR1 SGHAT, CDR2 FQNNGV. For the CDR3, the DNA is TGTGCCAGCAGCCGATACAATGAGCAGTTCTTC. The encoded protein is CASSRYNEQFF.

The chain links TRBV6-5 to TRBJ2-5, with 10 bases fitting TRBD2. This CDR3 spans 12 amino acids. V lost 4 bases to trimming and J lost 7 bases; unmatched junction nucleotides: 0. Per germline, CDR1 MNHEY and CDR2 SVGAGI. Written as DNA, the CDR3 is TGTGCCAGCAGTTTAGCGGGGGGGACCCAGTACTTC. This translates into CASSLAGGTQYF.

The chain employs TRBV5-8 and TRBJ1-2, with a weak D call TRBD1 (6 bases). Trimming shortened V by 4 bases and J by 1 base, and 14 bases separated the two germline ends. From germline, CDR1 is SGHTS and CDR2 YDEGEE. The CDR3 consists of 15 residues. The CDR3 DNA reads TGTGCCAGCAGCCCGGAACAGGGCCTTAACTATGGCTACACCTTC. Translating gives CASSPEQGLNYGYTF.

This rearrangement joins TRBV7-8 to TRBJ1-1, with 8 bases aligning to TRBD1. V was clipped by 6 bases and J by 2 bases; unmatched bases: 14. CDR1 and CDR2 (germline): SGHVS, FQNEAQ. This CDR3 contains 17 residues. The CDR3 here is CASRRSLGGTGNTEAFF. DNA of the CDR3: TGTGCCAGCAGGCGGTCTCTTGGGGGGACAGGAAACACTGAAGCTTTCTTT.

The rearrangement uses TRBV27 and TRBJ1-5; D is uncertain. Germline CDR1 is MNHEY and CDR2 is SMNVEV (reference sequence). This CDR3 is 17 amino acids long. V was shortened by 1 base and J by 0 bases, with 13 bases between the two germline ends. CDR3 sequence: CASSLFVGPNSNQPQHF. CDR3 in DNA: TGTGCCAGCAGTTTATTCGTCGGTCCGAATAGCAATCAGCCCCAGCATTTT.

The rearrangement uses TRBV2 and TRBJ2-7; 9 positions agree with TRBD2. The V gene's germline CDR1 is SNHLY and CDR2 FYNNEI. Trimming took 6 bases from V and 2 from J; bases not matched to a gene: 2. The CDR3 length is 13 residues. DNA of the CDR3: TGTGCCAGCAGGACTAGCGGCGCCTACGAGCAGTACTTC. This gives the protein CASRTSGAYEQYF.

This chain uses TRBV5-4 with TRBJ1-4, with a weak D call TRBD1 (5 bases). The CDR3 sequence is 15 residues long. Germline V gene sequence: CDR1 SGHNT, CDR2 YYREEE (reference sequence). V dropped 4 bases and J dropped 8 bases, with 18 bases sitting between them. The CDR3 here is CASSPGPTPQEKLFF. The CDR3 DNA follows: TGTGCCAGCAGCCCGGGACCCACCCCCCAGGAAAAACTGTTTTTT.

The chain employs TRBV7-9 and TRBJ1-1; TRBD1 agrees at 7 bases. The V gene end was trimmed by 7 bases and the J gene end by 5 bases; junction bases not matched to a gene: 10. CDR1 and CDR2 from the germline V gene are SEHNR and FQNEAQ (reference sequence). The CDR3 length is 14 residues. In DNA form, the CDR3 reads TGTGCCAGCATCGGTACAGGGGAGGTGACTGAAGCTTTCTTT. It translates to CASIGTGEVTEAFF.

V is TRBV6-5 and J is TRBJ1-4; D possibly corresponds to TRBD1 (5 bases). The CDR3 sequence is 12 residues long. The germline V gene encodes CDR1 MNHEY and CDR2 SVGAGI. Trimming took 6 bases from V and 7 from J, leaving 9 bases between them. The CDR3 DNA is TGTGCCAGCAGGGGGGGACCTGAAAAACTGTTTTTT. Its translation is CASRGGPEKLFF.

The CDR3 DNA is TGTGCCTGGAGTGTTCAGGGGGGTGAAAAACTGTTTTTT. Translated: CAWSVQGGEKLFF. The V and J genes are TRBV30 and TRBJ1-4, with 7 bases aligning to TRBD1. This CDR3 has 13 residues. The V gene end was trimmed by 0 bases and the J gene end by 7 bases; junction bases not matched to a gene: 2. Germline V lookup: CDR1 GTSNPN, CDR2 SVGIG (reference sequence).

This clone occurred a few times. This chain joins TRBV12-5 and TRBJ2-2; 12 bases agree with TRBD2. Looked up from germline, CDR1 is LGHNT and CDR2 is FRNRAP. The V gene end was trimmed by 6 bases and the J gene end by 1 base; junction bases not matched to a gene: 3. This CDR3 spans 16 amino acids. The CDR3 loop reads CASGPGLAGNTGELFF. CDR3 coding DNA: TGTGCTAGTGGGCCGGGACTAGCGGGGAACACCGGGGAGCTGTTTTTT.

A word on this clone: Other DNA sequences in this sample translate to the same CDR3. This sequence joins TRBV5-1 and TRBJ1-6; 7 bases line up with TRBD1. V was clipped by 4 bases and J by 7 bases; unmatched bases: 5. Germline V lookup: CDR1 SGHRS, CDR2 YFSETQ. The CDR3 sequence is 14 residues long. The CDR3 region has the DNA TGCGCCAGCAGCCGCACAGGGGAGAATTCACCCCTCCACTTT. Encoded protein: CASSRTGENSPLHF. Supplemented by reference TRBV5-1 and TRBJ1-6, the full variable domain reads KAGVTQTPRYLIKTRGQQVTLSCSPISGHRSVSWYQQTPGQGLQFLFEYFSETQRNKGNFPGRFSGRQFSNSRSEMNVSTLELGDSALYLCASSRTGENSPLHFGNGTRLTVT.

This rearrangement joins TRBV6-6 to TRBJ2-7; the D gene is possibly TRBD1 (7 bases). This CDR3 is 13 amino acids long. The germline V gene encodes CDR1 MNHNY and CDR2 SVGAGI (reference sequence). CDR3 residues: CASRGATNYEQYF. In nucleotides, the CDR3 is TGTGCTTCCAGGGGGGCCACCAACTACGAGCAGTACTTC.

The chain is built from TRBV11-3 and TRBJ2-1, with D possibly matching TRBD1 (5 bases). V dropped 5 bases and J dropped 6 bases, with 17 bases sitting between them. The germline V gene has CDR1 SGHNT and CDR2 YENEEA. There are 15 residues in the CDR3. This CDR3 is CASSPGIGGVNEQFF. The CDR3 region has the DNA TGTGCCAGCAGCCCAGGGATTGGTGGGGTCAATGAGCAGTTCTTC.

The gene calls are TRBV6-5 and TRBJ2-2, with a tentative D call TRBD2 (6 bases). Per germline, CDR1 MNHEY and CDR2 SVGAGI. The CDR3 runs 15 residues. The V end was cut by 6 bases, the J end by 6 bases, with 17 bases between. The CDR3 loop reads CASSWQGRGAGELFF. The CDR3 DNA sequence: TGTGCCAGCAGCTGGCAGGGCCGCGGGGCCGGGGAGCTGTTTTTT.

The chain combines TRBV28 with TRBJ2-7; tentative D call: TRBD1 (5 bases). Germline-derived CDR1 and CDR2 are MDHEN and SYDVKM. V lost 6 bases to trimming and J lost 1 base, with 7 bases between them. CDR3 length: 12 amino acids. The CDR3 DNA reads TGTGCCAGCAGACAGGAGTCCTACGAGCAGTACTTC. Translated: CASRQESYEQYF.

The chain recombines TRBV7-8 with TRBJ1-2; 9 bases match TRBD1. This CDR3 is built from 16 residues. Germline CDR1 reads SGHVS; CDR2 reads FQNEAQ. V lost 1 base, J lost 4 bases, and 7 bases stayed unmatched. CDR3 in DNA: TGTGCCAGCAGCTTAGGGGACAGGGCAAAGGGCTATGGCTACACCTTC. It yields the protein CASSLGDRAKGYGYTF.

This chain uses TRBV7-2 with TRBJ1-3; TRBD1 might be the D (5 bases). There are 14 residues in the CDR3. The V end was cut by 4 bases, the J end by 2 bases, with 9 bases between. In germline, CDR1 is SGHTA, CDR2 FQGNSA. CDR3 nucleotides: TGTGCCAGCAGCTCAGGGTCCCCTGGAAACACCATATATTTT. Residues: CASSSGSPGNTIYF. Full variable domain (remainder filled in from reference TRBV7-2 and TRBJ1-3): GAGVSQSPSNKVTEKGKDVELRCDPISGHTALYWYRQSLGQGLEFLIYFQGNSAPDKSGLPSDRFSAERTGGSVSTLTIQRTQQEDSAVYLCASSSGSPGNTIYFGEGSWLTVV.

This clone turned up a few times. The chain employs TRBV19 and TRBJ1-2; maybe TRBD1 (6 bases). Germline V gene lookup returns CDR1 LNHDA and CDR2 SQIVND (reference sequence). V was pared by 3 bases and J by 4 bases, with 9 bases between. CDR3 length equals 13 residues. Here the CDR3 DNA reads TGTGCCAGTAGTATTTCAGGGGCCTATGGCTACACCTTC. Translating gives CASSISGAYGYTF.

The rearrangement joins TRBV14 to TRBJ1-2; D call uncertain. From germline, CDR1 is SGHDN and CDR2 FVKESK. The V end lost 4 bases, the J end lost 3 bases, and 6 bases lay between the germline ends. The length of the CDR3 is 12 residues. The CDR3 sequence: CASSPFDYGYTF. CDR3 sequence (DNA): TGTGCCAGCAGCCCCTTTGACTATGGCTACACCTTC. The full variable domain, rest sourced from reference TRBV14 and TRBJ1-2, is EAGVTQFPSHSVIEKGQTVTLRCDPISGHDNLYWYRRVMGKEIKFLLHFVKESKQDESGMPNNRFLAERTGGTYSTLKVQPAELEDSGVYFCASSPFDYGYTFGSGTRLTVV.

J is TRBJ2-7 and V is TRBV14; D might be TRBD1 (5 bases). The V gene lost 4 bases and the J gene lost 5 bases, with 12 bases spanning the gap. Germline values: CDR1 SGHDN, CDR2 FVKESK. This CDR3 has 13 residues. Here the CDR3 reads CASSPTGSHEQYF. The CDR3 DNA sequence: TGTGCCAGCAGCCCTACAGGTTCCCACGAGCAGTACTTC.

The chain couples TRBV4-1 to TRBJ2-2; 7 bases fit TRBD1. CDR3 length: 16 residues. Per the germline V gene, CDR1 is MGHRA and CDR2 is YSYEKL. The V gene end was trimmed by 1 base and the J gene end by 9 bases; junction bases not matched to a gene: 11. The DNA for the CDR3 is TGCGCCAGCAGCCAAGGACTTGCTTTAGGGGGCCGGGAGCTGTTTTTT. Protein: CASSQGLALGGRELFF.

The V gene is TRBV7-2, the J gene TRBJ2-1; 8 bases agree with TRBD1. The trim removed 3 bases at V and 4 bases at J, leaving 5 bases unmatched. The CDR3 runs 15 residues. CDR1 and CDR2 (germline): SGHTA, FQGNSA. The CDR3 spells CASSFHGQGYNEQFF. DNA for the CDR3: TGTGCCAGCAGCTTCCATGGACAGGGATACAATGAGCAGTTCTTC.

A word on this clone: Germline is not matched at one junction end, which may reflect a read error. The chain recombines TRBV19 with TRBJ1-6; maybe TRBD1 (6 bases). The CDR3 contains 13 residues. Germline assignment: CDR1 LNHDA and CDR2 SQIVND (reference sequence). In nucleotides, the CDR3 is TGTGCCAGTAGTGCCCAGGGGAGTTCAACCCTCCACTTT. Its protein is CASSAQGSSTLHF.

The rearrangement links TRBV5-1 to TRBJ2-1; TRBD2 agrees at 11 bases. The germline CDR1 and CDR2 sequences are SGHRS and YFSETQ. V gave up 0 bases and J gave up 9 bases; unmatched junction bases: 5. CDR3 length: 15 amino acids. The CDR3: CASSLGTSGSGEQFF. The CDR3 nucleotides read TGCGCCAGCAGCTTGGGGACTAGCGGGTCGGGTGAGCAGTTCTTC.

The CDR3 sequence is CASSEPGLAASYEQFF. CDR3 nucleotide sequence: TGTGCCAGCAGTGAACCGGGACTAGCGGCTTCCTATGAGCAGTTCTTC. The chain combines TRBV6-1 with TRBJ2-1, with 11 positions matching TRBD2. This CDR3 comprises 16 residues. Per the germline V gene, CDR1 is MNHNS and CDR2 is SASEGT. V dropped 2 bases and J dropped 8; count of bases not matched to a gene: 8.

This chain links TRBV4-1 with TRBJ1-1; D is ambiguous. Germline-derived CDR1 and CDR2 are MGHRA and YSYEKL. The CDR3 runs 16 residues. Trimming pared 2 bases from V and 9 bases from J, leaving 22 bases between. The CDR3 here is CASSQPEVGGGKKAFF. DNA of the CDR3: TGCGCCAGCAGCCAACCCGAAGTGGGAGGAGGCAAGAAAGCTTTCTTT.

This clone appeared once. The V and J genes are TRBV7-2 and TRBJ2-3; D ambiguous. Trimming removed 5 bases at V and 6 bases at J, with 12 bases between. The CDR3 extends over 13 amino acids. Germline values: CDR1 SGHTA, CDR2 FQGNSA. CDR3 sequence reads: CASSARVTDTQYF. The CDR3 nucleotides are TGTGCCAGCAGCGCTAGGGTAACGGATACGCAGTATTTT. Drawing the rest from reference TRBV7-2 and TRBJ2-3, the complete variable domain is GAGVSQSPSNKVTEKGKDVELRCDPISGHTALYWYRQSLGQGLEFLIYFQGNSAPDKSGLPSDRFSAERTGGSVSTLTIQRTQQEDSAVYLCASSARVTDTQYFGPGTRLTVL.

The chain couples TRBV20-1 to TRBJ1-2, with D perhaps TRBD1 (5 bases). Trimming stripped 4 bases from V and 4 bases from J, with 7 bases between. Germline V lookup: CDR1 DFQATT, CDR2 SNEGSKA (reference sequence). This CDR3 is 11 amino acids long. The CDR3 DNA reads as TGCAGTGCTACGGGGCCCTATGGCTACACCTTC. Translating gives CSATGPYGYTF.

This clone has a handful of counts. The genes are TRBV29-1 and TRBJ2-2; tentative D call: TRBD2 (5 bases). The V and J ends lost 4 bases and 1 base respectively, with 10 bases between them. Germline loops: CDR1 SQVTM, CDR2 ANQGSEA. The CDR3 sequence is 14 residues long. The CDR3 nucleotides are TGCAGCGTTGTCGAGGGATTGAACACCGGGGAGCTGTTTTTT. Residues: CSVVEGLNTGELFF.